Reported below is one T cell receptor beta chain. The antigen remains undetermined. The data stem from a study of T cell responses to AZD1222 COVID-19 vaccine. General study points: Only five to seven AZD1222 recipients tested seropositive at baseline. All repertoire sampling was performed exclusively after the peak T cell response.

The CDR3 spans 15 residues. Germline CDR1 and CDR2: LNHDA and SQIVND (reference sequence). V was pared by 4 bases and J by 6 bases, with 6 bases of the junction left unmatched. Libraries were prepared by immunoSEQ multiplex PCR; TCRdb keeps only in-frame clonotypes and omits some of them. The sample has about 150,000 clones; nearly 95% are singletons. This receptor was obtained from an adult in good health. The chain couples TRBV19 to TRBJ2-1; TRBD2 matches at 10 bases. Sequences were derived from peripheral blood, sampled on day 0 of AZD1222 vaccination. The CDR3 region has the DNA TGTGCCAGTAGTACCCTAGCGGGAGAGGTCAATGAGCAGTTCTTC. Its translation is CASSTLAGEVNEQFF. Full variable domain (rest looked up from reference TRBV19 and TRBJ2-1): DGGITQSPKYLFRKEGQNVTLSCEQNLNHDAMYWYRQDPGQGLRLIYYSQIVNDFQKGDIAEGYSVSREKKESFPLTVTSAQKNPTAFYLCASSTLAGEVNEQFFGPGTRLTVL.